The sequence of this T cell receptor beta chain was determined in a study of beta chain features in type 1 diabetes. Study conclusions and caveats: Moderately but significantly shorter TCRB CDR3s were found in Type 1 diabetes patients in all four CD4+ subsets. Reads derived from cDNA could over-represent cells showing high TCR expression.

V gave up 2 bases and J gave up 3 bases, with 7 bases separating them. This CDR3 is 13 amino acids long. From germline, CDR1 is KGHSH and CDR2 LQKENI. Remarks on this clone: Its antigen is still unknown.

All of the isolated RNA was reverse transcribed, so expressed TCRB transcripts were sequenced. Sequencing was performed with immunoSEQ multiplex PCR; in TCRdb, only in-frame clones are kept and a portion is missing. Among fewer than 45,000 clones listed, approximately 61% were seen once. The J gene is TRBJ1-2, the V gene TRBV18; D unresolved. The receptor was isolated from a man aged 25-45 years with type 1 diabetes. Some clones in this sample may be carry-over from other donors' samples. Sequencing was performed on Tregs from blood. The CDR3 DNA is TGTGCCAGCTCACCAGGGCGGGACTATGGCTACACCTTC. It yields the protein CASSPGRDYGYTF.